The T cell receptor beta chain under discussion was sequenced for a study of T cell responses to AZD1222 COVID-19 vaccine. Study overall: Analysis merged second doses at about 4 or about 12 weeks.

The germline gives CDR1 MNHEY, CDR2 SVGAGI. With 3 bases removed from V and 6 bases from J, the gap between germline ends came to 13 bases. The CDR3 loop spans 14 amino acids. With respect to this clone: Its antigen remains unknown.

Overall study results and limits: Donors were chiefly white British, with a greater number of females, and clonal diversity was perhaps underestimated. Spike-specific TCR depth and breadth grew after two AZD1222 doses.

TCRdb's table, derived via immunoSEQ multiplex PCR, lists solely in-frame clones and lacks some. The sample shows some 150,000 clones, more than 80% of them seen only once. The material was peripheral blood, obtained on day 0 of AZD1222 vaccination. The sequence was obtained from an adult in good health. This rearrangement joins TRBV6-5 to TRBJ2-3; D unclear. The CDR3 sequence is CASSYKVRGDTQYF. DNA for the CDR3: TGTGCCAGCAGTTATAAGGTGCGAGGCGATACGCAGTATTTT.